Shown below are 22 T cell receptor beta chains from a single sample sequenced in a study of CD8+CD57+ T cells in acquired aplastic anemia. Both TCR beta VDJ combination and CDR3 sequence profiling were carried out. Genomic DNA was the template for this profiling. In TCRdb, the reads were re-called with MiXCR into one record per CDR3 protein. Among 120,000 or so distinct CDR3 sequences listed, about 40% were seen once. Patients picked for sequencing had shown CD8+CD57+ cell expansion detected by flow cytometry. The specimen was sorted CD4+, CD8+, or CD8+CD57+ T cells (not recorded which) from PBMCs. The receptors were gathered from a human donor with aplastic anemia.

Comment on this clonotype: A much larger clone lies a single base off, so this may be a read error. The chain carries TRBV7-2 and TRBJ1-1; D is unclear. The ends were cut back, 3 bases at V and 3 bases at J, with 14 bases in the middle. The CDR3 sequence is 15 residues long. The germline V gene has CDR1 SGHTA and CDR2 FQGNSA. CDR3 protein: CASSLTGRGHTEAFF. The DNA of the CDR3 is TGTGCCAGCAGCTTGACCGGGAGAGGACACACTGAAGCTTTCTTT.

This clonotype occurred many times. V and J are TRBV11-2 and TRBJ2-3, with TRBD2 matching 8 bases. The germline V gene encodes CDR1 SGHAT and CDR2 FQNNGV. This CDR3 comprises 14 residues. V lost 6 bases to trimming and J lost 2 bases; unmatched junction nucleotides: 4. This chain's CDR3 is CASSQRGITDTQYF. CDR3 nucleotides: TGTGCCAGCAGTCAGCGGGGGATCACAGATACGCAGTATTTT.

The sample holds many counts of this clonotype. This chain joins TRBV4-1 and TRBJ1-2; weak D call: TRBD1 (5 bases). Germline V gene data show CDR1 as MGHRA and CDR2 as YSYEKL. V was shortened by 0 bases and J by 5 bases, with 16 bases between the two germline ends. The CDR3 is 16 amino acids. CDR3 sequence (DNA): TGCGCCAGCAGCCAAGAGATAACAGGCAGTTTATATGGCTACACCTTC. It is translated as CASSQEITGSLYGYTF.

At least ten counts were recorded for this clonotype. The chain joins TRBV12-5 to TRBJ1-3, with TRBD1 identical over 9 bases. With V trimmed by 4 bases and J by 6 bases, 7 bases remained unmatched. Germline CDR1 reads LGHNT; CDR2 reads FRNRAP. The CDR3 length is 15 residues. The CDR3 bases are TGTGCTAGTGGTTCCCTTAGGACAGGGGAAAACACCATATATTTT. It yields the protein CASGSLRTGENTIYF.

This clonotype was counted ten times or more. The V call is TRBV7-9, the J call TRBJ2-3, with 13 bases fitting TRBD2. This CDR3 spans 16 amino acids. The germline V gene has CDR1 SEHNR and CDR2 FQNEAQ (reference sequence). With 5 bases clipped from V and 4 bases from J, the junction kept 6 bases outside the gene matches. The CDR3 loop reads CASSAGLAGTSDTQYF. The CDR3 coding sequence is TGTGCCAGCAGCGCGGGACTAGCGGGGACCTCAGATACGCAGTATTTT.

This clonotype was picked up many times. This chain connects TRBV9 to TRBJ2-1; 9 bases are a match to TRBD2. Germline loops: CDR1 SGDLS, CDR2 YYNGEE. The CDR3 contains 15 residues. Trimming removed 3 bases from V and 6 bases from J; junction bases left unmatched: 7. In nucleotides, the CDR3 is TGTGCCAGCAGCGCCCTCGGGCGGGAGGGCAATGAGCAGTTCTTC. This translates into CASSALGREGNEQFF.

This clonotype has a count of ten or more. This sequence joins TRBV7-3 and TRBJ2-3, with TRBD2 matching 11 bases. J was trimmed by 1 base and V by 3 bases; bases with no gene match: 0. Looked up from germline, CDR1 is SGHTA and CDR2 is FQGTGA. The length of the CDR3 is 15 residues. CDR3 DNA sequence: TGTGCCAGCAGCTTGACTAGCGGGGGCACAGATACGCAGTATTTT. This sequence encodes CASSLTSGGTDTQYF.

A word on this clonotype: Likely a read error: the CDR3 ends without its conserved phenylalanine or tryptophan. V and J are TRBV2 and TRBJ1-6; perhaps TRBD1 as D (5 bases). The CDR3 is 14 residues long. Per the germline V gene, CDR1 is SNHLY and CDR2 is FYNNEI. Trimming took off 5 bases at V and 9 bases at J, with 14 bases between the two ends. The CDR3 protein is CASSRQKQSSPLHS. CDR3 bases: TGTGCCAGCAGTCGACAGAAACAGAGTTCACCCCTCCACTCT.

The chain combines TRBV20-1 with TRBJ1-2, with no clear D. Germline V gene lookup returns CDR1 DFQATT and CDR2 SNEGSKA (reference sequence). The CDR3 runs to 12 residues. Trimming removed 5 bases from V and 4 bases from J, with 11 bases in between. CDR3 amino acids: CSAEREPYGYTF. The CDR3 coding sequence is TGCAGTGCTGAGAGAGAACCCTATGGCTACACCTTC.

This chain connects TRBV7-2 to TRBJ2-5, with 13 bases lining up with TRBD2. The V gene end was trimmed by 5 bases and the J gene end by 5 bases; junction bases not matched to a gene: 8. The CDR3 covers 16 residues. Germline loops: CDR1 SGHTA, CDR2 FQGNSA. CDR3 nucleotides: TGTGCCAGCAGCCTTCGGACTAGCGGGGGCGAGGAGACCCAGTACTTC. It yields the protein CASSLRTSGGEETQYF.

The sample holds many counts of this clonotype. The chain links TRBV27 to TRBJ2-7; 10 nucleotides agree with TRBD1. The V gene end was trimmed by 3 bases and the J gene end by 6 bases; junction bases not matched to a gene: 5. CDR3 size: 14 residues. Germline CDR1 MNHEY, CDR2 SMNVEV (reference sequence). The CDR3 DNA reads as TGTGCCAGCAGTTTCCGGGACAGGGGATCCGAGCAGTACTTC. Protein: CASSFRDRGSEQYF.

This clonotype was picked up many times. The chain combines TRBV9 with TRBJ2-7, with TRBD2 matching 9 bases. Germline CDR1 SGDLS, CDR2 YYNGEE. With V trimmed by 0 bases and J by 4 bases, 5 bases remained unmatched. The CDR3 contains 15 residues. The CDR3 spells CASSVGLAGEYEQYF. In DNA, the CDR3 is TGTGCCAGCAGCGTAGGATTAGCGGGGGAATACGAGCAGTACTTC.

This clonotype was counted at least ten times. V usage is TRBV5-4 and J usage is TRBJ2-3; D uncertain. There are 14 residues in the CDR3. V was shortened by 0 bases and J by 2 bases, with 7 bases between the two germline ends. The germline V gene encodes CDR1 SGHNT and CDR2 YYREEE (reference sequence). The CDR3 spells CASSLVSTTDTQYF. The CDR3 DNA reads TGTGCCAGCAGCTTGGTTAGTACCACAGATACGCAGTATTTT.

This clonotype occurred once. The chain uses TRBV5-4 and TRBJ2-1; 11 bases agree with TRBD2. The CDR3 length is 19 residues. Losses at the gene ends were 0 bases for V and 0 bases for J; bases not matched to a gene: 8. The germline V gene encodes CDR1 SGHNT and CDR2 YYREEE (reference sequence). This CDR3 reads CASSLVTSGGLSSYNEQFF. CDR3 nucleotide sequence: TGTGCCAGCAGCTTGGTTACTAGCGGGGGTCTAAGCTCCTACAATGAGCAGTTCTTC.

About this clonotype: The CDR3 does not close with the conserved phenylalanine or tryptophan, likely indicating a read error. The J gene is TRBJ1-2, the V gene TRBV4-1; D possibly corresponds to TRBD1 (6 bases). The germline CDR1 and CDR2 sequences are MGHRA and YSYEKL. This CDR3 contains 18 residues. With 0 bases removed from V and 8 bases from J, the gap between germline ends came to 25 bases. CDR3 sequence: CASSQDLAGVGGVDGYTL. The CDR3 bases are TGCGCCAGCAGCCAAGACCTCGCAGGGGTAGGGGGGGTAGACGGCTACACCCTC.

This clonotype has at least ten counts. J is TRBJ2-7 and V is TRBV11-2; D call uncertain. Trimming pared 4 bases from V and 2 bases from J, leaving 12 bases between. The length of the CDR3 is 14 residues. The germline V gene has CDR1 SGHAT and CDR2 FQNNGV. DNA of the CDR3: TGTGCCAGCAGCTCCCCCCGGGCTACCTACGAGCAGTACGTC. Encoded protein: CASSSPRATYEQYV.

This clonotype was detected a few times. V usage is TRBV15 and J usage is TRBJ1-4, with no clear D. The CDR3 runs to 14 residues. Trimming pared 3 bases from V and 6 bases from J, leaving 11 bases between. Germline lookup yields CDR1 LNHNV and CDR2 YYDKDF (reference sequence). The CDR3 is CATSSRAGYEKLFF. The CDR3, as DNA: TGTGCCACCAGCAGTCGGGCAGGCTATGAAAAACTGTTTTTT.

At least ten counts were recorded for this clonotype. This chain uses TRBV6-5 with TRBJ2-7; possible D gene TRBD2, 6 bases. CDR3 length: 15 amino acids. The V gene lost 4 bases and the J gene lost 4 bases, with 17 bases spanning the gap. Germline CDR1 is MNHEY and CDR2 is SVGAGI. The CDR3 loop is CASSSTGTGSYEQYF. CDR3 DNA sequence: TGTGCCAGCAGTTCGACCGGGACTGGATCGTACGAGCAGTACTTC.

This chain links TRBV4-3 with TRBJ2-6; 12 positions agree with TRBD1. Germline V gene lookup returns CDR1 LGHNA and CDR2 YSLEER. With 8 bases clipped from V and 4 bases from J, the junction kept 6 bases outside the gene matches. The CDR3 covers 16 residues. The CDR3 DNA sequence: TGCGCCAGCCAACCGGGACAGGGGGCGGGGGCCAACGTCCTGACTTTC. This translates into CASQPGQGAGANVLTF.

This clonotype has more than one count but fewer than ten. This may arise from a read error, as a much more abundant clone is one base away. The CDR3 end shows no conserved phenylalanine or tryptophan, and so a read error is likely. The CDR3: CASSRNGRVSYGYTS. The CDR3 bases are TGTGCCAGCAGTCGTAATGGGAGGGTTTCTTATGGCTACACCTCC. The chain joins TRBV12-3 or TRBV12-4 to TRBJ1-2, with no clear D. Deletions cut 5 bases from V and 5 bases from J, with 18 bases between. The CDR3 contains 15 residues.

This clonotype was recorded many times. The CDR3, as DNA: TGTGCCAGCAGATTGGGGGGGGAAGCTTTCTTT. Residues: CASRLGGEAFF. The rearrangement joins TRBV2 to TRBJ1-1, with D perhaps matching TRBD1 (5 bases). The germline V gene encodes CDR1 SNHLY and CDR2 FYNNEI. The CDR3 runs to 11 residues. The germline V and J ends were trimmed by 6 bases and 8 bases, with 10 bases remaining between them.

This clonotype was observed at least ten times. The chain is built from TRBV12-5 and TRBJ1-2; D is possibly TRBD1 (5 bases). CDR1 LGHNT and CDR2 FRNRAP come from the germline V gene. The CDR3 runs to 17 residues. Trimming took off 0 bases at V and 0 bases at J, with 14 bases between the two ends. CDR3 in amino acids: CASGLVLGQGPNYGYTF. The CDR3 coding sequence is TGTGCTAGTGGTTTGGTACTGGGGCAGGGCCCTAACTATGGCTACACCTTC.